Following are 30 T cell receptor beta chains from one sample sequenced in a study of shared clonotypes between healthy human individuals. Here immunoSEQ multiplex PCR was the method, and the copy in TCRdb shows in-frame clones only, minus some. The table records millions of clones, over 85% of them present only once. Sample: naive CD4+ T cells sorted from blood. Subset reported: CD45RA+ positively selected. All receptors come from a man aged 18 to 30 in good health.

V and J are TRBV14 and TRBJ2-3; D call uncertain. Trimming pared 2 bases from V and 4 bases from J, leaving 4 bases between. The CDR3 covers 12 residues. Germline lookup yields CDR1 SGHDN and CDR2 FVKESK. The CDR3 bases are TGTGCCAGCAGCCAATTCGCAGATACGCAGTATTTT. It is translated as CASSQFADTQYF.

This clone occurred once. The V and J genes are TRBV28 and TRBJ1-5; 10 nucleotides match TRBD1. Trimming took 8 bases from V and 3 from J; bases not matched to a gene: 10. The CDR3 length is 16 residues. Germline values: CDR1 MDHEN, CDR2 SYDVKM. This chain's CDR3 is CASGGGTGVTNQPQHF. CDR3 nucleotide sequence: TGTGCCAGCGGGGGAGGGACAGGGGTTACCAATCAGCCCCAGCATTTT.

This chain uses TRBV18 with TRBJ2-2, with TRBD1 matching over 9 bases. The CDR3 is made up of 16 amino acids. Germline trimming cut 3 bases from V and 6 bases from J; bases unmatched to any gene: 8. From germline, CDR1 is KGHSH and CDR2 LQKENI. This chain's CDR3 is CASSPQTGGSAGELFF. In nucleotides, the CDR3 is TGTGCCAGCTCACCTCAGACAGGGGGTTCGGCCGGGGAGCTGTTTTTT.

V usage is TRBV10-3 and J usage is TRBJ2-7; 12 bases match TRBD2. Germline CDR1 and CDR2: ENHRY and SYGVKD. The CDR3 loop spans 16 amino acids. V was clipped by 5 bases and J by 7 bases; unmatched bases: 12. The CDR3 nucleotides read TGTGCCATCAGTCAAGGGGCTAGCGGGAGGGCGCAGGAGCAGTACTTC. It codes for CAISQGASGRAQEQYF.

The genes are TRBV7-2 and TRBJ1-5, with D uncertain. This CDR3 region has 15 residues. CDR1 is SGHTA and CDR2 is FQGNSA in the germline V gene. The germline V and J ends were trimmed by 5 bases and 1 base, with 12 bases remaining between them. The CDR3 DNA follows: TGTGCCAGCAGCCGGGCCCCTGGCAGCAATCAGCCCCAGCATTTT. Translating it yields CASSRAPGSNQPQHF. Looking up the rest from reference TRBV7-2 and TRBJ1-5 gives the full variable domain: GAGVSQSPSNKVTEKGKDVELRCDPISGHTALYWYRQSLGQGLEFLIYFQGNSAPDKSGLPSDRFSAERTGGSVSTLTIQRTQQEDSAVYLCASSRAPGSNQPQHFGDGTRLSIL.

V usage is TRBV5-4 and J usage is TRBJ2-1, with 7 bases identical to TRBD1. CDR1 and CDR2 (germline): SGHNT, YYREEE (reference sequence). This CDR3 contains 13 residues. The V segment lost 7 bases and the J segment 9 bases; nucleotides outside the gene matches: 10. Here the CDR3 DNA reads TGTGCCAGCGCCCCGGGACAGATCGCTGAGCAGTTCTTC. The encoded protein is CASAPGQIAEQFF.

The chain combines TRBV9 with TRBJ2-5; 7 bases align to TRBD2. Germline V gene sequence: CDR1 SGDLS, CDR2 YYNGEE. The CDR3 length is 18 residues. V shed 6 bases and J 1 base; nucleotides not matched to a gene: 18. The CDR3, as DNA: TGTGCCAGCAACGTCCCCCGGGGAGGGCTAGGGGTCCAAGAGACCCAGTACTTC. It is translated as CASNVPRGGLGVQETQYF.

The chain is built from TRBV10-3 and TRBJ2-1; 11 bases are a match to TRBD1. This CDR3 has 16 amino acids. With V trimmed by 10 bases and J by 9 bases, 17 bases remained unmatched. Germline assignment: CDR1 ENHRY and CDR2 SYGVKD. The CDR3 loop reads CATTGLSGTGGGEQFF. CDR3 nucleotides: TGTGCCACCACTGGGCTATCCGGGACAGGGGGAGGTGAGCAGTTCTTC.

This rearrangement joins TRBV28 to TRBJ1-5; D unresolved. Germline loops: CDR1 MDHEN, CDR2 SYDVKM. Deletions cut 4 bases from V and 4 bases from J, with 17 bases between. There are 16 residues in the CDR3. The CDR3 region is CASSSDWVGLNQPQHF. CDR3 sequence (DNA): TGTGCCAGCAGTTCGGACTGGGTTGGCCTGAATCAGCCCCAGCATTTT.

The chain combines TRBV6-1 with TRBJ1-2; no reliable D call. CDR3 length: 14 residues. V was pared by 4 bases and J by 3 bases, with 12 bases between. Germline V gene lookup returns CDR1 MNHNS and CDR2 SASEGT. The CDR3 region has the DNA TGTGCCAGCAGTGGGCGTTTGAGCTACTATGGCTACACCTTC. This gives the protein CASSGRLSYYGYTF.

V and J are TRBV5-5 and TRBJ2-3; possible D gene TRBD1, 6 bases. CDR3 length: 15 amino acids. Trimming took 0 bases from V and 3 from J, leaving 11 bases between them. Per the germline V gene, CDR1 is SGHKS and CDR2 is YYEKEE (reference sequence). CDR3 bases: TGTGCCAGCAGCTTGGTTCAGGGGAAGACAGATACGCAGTATTTT. It specifies CASSLVQGKTDTQYF.

In its sample, this clone was seen once. Different DNA sequences within this sample yield the same CDR3. This chain uses TRBV30 with TRBJ2-5; possibly TRBD2 for D (6 bases). Germline-derived CDR1 and CDR2 are GTSNPN and SVGIG (reference sequence). The ends were cut back, 5 bases at V and 4 bases at J, with 11 bases in the middle. The CDR3 covers 12 residues. Written as DNA, the CDR3 is TGTGCCTGGTCCGGGGGTGGAGAGACCCAGTACTTC. This codes for CAWSGGGETQYF.

This chain uses TRBV4-1 with TRBJ2-7; 11 bases are shared with TRBD1. This CDR3 has 16 amino acids. The germline V gene encodes CDR1 MGHRA and CDR2 YSYEKL. The junction had 8 bases not matched to a gene; V was cut back by 5 bases and J by 2 bases. CDR3 DNA: TGCGCCAGCAGCTTCACCGGGGGACAGGGGGCCTACGAGCAGTACTTC. Encoded protein: CASSFTGGQGAYEQYF.

The rearrangement uses TRBV11-1 and TRBJ2-1; D may match TRBD1 or TRBD2 (7 bases each). The germline CDR1 and CDR2 sequences are SGHAT and FQDESV (reference sequence). The CDR3 spans 17 residues. V dropped 5 bases and J dropped 2 bases, with 19 bases sitting between them. The DNA of the CDR3 is TGTGCCAGCAGCACAGGGGTGAGGGGGGGCCCCTACAATGAGCAGTTCTTC. It specifies CASSTGVRGGPYNEQFF.

J is TRBJ1-2 and V is TRBV4-1; tentative D call: TRBD1 (5 bases). Between the trimmed V and J ends, which lost 0 bases and 4 bases, there was a span of 15 bases. Germline loops: CDR1 MGHRA, CDR2 YSYEKL. The CDR3 length is 16 residues. The CDR3 nucleotides read TGCGCCAGCAGCCAAGATCTGGGCAGGGCGACCTATGGCTACACCTTC. Residues: CASSQDLGRATYGYTF.

V usage is TRBV10-3 and J usage is TRBJ2-3, with 11 bases aligning to TRBD2. Trimming cost V 6 bases and J 2 bases; bases outside gene matches: 22. Germline CDR1 and CDR2: ENHRY and SYGVKD. The CDR3 extends over 21 amino acids. This CDR3 reads CAIRGLYWTSGRVLDTDTQYF. For the CDR3, the DNA is TGTGCCATCAGGGGACTTTACTGGACTAGCGGGCGAGTTTTAGACACAGATACGCAGTATTTT.

V gene TRBV19 combines with J gene TRBJ2-2; tentative D call: TRBD2 (6 bases). Germline CDR1 and CDR2: LNHDA and SQIVND (reference sequence). CDR3 length: 19 residues. The V gene lost 6 bases and the J gene lost 4 bases, with 27 bases spanning the gap. CDR3 sequence (DNA): TGTGCCAGTAGAGGACCCGGAGGAGGGCTCGCTTTCCGCACCGGGGAGCTGTTTTTT. Protein: CASRGPGGGLAFRTGELFF.

Here the CDR3 reads CASSGSGGRASDTQYF. The DNA for the CDR3 is TGTGCCAGCAGCGGGTCCGGCGGGAGGGCTTCAGATACGCAGTATTTT. The V gene is TRBV13, the J gene TRBJ2-3, with 9 nucleotides matching TRBD2. V shed 5 bases and J 4 bases; nucleotides not matched to a gene: 10. The CDR3 runs to 16 residues. Germline assignment: CDR1 PRHDT and CDR2 FYEKMQ (reference sequence).

The chain couples TRBV5-1 to TRBJ2-5; tentatively, D is TRBD1 or TRBD2 (5 bases each). V was cut by 0 bases and J by 2 bases, with 11 bases left in between. From germline, CDR1 is SGHRS and CDR2 YFSETQ. The CDR3 has 15 residues. This chain's CDR3 is CASSLGGEGQETQYF. The CDR3 DNA reads TGCGCCAGCAGCTTGGGAGGTGAGGGGCAAGAGACCCAGTACTTC.

The rearrangement joins TRBV10-2 to TRBJ2-3, with 7 bases identical to TRBD1. From germline, CDR1 is WSHSY and CDR2 SAAADI. The CDR3 length is 16 residues. V lost 2 bases to trimming and J lost 5 bases; unmatched junction nucleotides: 10. CDR3 amino acids: CASSETQGVGIDTQYF. DNA of the CDR3: TGCGCCAGCAGTGAGACCCAGGGGGTGGGCATAGATACGCAGTATTTT.

This clone has a single count. This chain links TRBV5-1 with TRBJ2-2; D assignment may be TRBD1 or TRBD2 (6 bases each). CDR3 length: 16 amino acids. Germline loops: CDR1 SGHRS, CDR2 YFSETQ. Trimming left V 0 bases short and J 5 bases short, with 14 bases between. The CDR3 reads CASSLEGGWSTGELFF. The CDR3 DNA reads as TGCGCCAGCAGCTTGGAGGGGGGCTGGTCAACCGGGGAGCTGTTTTTT.

The chain employs TRBV30 and TRBJ2-7; D gene unclear. Trimming removed 1 base from V and 3 bases from J, with 7 bases in between. The germline V gene encodes CDR1 GTSNPN and CDR2 SVGIG (reference sequence). The CDR3 is 12 residues long. DNA for the CDR3: TGTGCCTGGAGTGACGACGGCTACGAGCAGTACTTC. It is translated as CAWSDDGYEQYF.

The chain has TRBV5-1 and TRBJ2-7; 7 nucleotides agree with TRBD1. The trim removed 0 bases at V and 3 bases at J, leaving 12 bases unmatched. Germline CDR1 is SGHRS and CDR2 is YFSETQ. This CDR3 contains 17 residues. The CDR3 region is CASSLDRGGGANYEQYF. The CDR3 region has the DNA TGCGCCAGCAGCTTGGACAGGGGCGGTGGGGCTAACTACGAGCAGTACTTC.

The rearrangement links TRBV5-5 to TRBJ2-3, with no clear D. Trimming took off 6 bases at V and 1 base at J, with 18 bases between the two ends. Germline V lookup: CDR1 SGHKS, CDR2 YYEKEE (reference sequence). The CDR3 totals 16 residues. The DNA for the CDR3 is TGTGCCAGCACCCCACCTGTGGGCCTCGGCACAGATACGCAGTATTTT. Residues: CASTPPVGLGTDTQYF.

The chain employs TRBV13 and TRBJ2-1; tentatively, D is TRBD1 (6 bases). Between the trimmed V and J ends, which lost 5 bases and 10 bases, there was a span of 30 bases. This CDR3 region has 18 residues. Germline CDR1 and CDR2: PRHDT and FYEKMQ (reference sequence). CDR3 amino acids: CASSHISRDIISLGEQFF. In nucleotides, the CDR3 is TGTGCCAGCAGCCACATCTCCCGGGACATAATATCCCTAGGAGAGCAGTTCTTC.

The chain employs TRBV10-3 and TRBJ2-7; 7 nucleotides align to TRBD2. The CDR3 totals 16 residues. J lost 0 bases, V lost 5 bases, and 10 bases had no gene match. Looked up from germline, CDR1 is ENHRY and CDR2 is SYGVKD. The CDR3 DNA reads as TGTGCCATCAGTCCCTCTCTAGCGGAGGTCTCCTACGAGCAGTACTTC. Translation gives CAISPSLAEVSYEQYF.

The CDR3 here is CASSLAGDTGELFF. The CDR3 region has the DNA TGTGCCAGCAGTTTAGCGGGTGACACCGGGGAGCTGTTTTTT. The chain recombines TRBV28 with TRBJ2-2, with a possible D match to TRBD2 (5 bases). V lost 2 bases, J lost 3 bases, and 7 bases lay in between. This CDR3 has 14 amino acids. CDR1 is MDHEN, CDR2 SYDVKM, per germline.

This clone was observed a single time. The chain carries TRBV5-1 and TRBJ2-1, with D unclear. The CDR3 has 12 residues. The V gene lost 0 bases and the J gene lost 9 bases, with 7 bases spanning the gap. CDR1 and CDR2 (germline): SGHRS, YFSETQ. In DNA form, the CDR3 reads TGCGCCAGCAGCTTGGGCCCTGGTGAGCAGTTCTTC. It yields the protein CASSLGPGEQFF. The full variable domain, rest sourced from reference TRBV5-1 and TRBJ2-1, is KAGVTQTPRYLIKTRGQQVTLSCSPISGHRSVSWYQQTPGQGLQFLFEYFSETQRNKGNFPGRFSGRQFSNSRSEMNVSTLELGDSALYLCASSLGPGEQFFGPGTRLTVL.

The rearrangement links TRBV21-1 to TRBJ2-7; the table's D call, TRBD1, has no DNA check behind it. TRBV21-1 is given as a pseudogene. The CDR3 is made up of 16 amino acids. The chain's CDR3 is CASSKEPGQGADEQYF. The CDR3, as DNA: TGTGCCAGCAGCAAAGAGCCGGGACAGGGGGCGGATGAGCAGTACTTC.

The chain joins TRBV6-5 to TRBJ1-4; possibly TRBD1 for D (5 bases). CDR1 and CDR2 (germline): MNHEY, SVGAGI. The CDR3 contains 12 residues. V gave up 6 bases and J gave up 10 bases, with 12 bases separating them. This CDR3 is CASSKGNRKLFF. In DNA form, the CDR3 reads TGTGCCAGCAGCAAGGGGAACAGAAAACTGTTTTTT.